This T cell receptor beta chain was identified during a study of radiotherapy plus CTLA-4 blockade in lung cancer (dated by TCRdb to 2016 to 2019). With respect to the entire study: Among enrolled patients, about 17% had an objective response and about 30% reached disease control. Points the paper makes about the study in general: After treatment with radiotherapy and ipilimumab, TCR clones that originated in tumors expanded in peripheral blood. Early dynamic changes in blood T cell clones, together with increased serum interferon-beta after radiation, were reported as the strongest predictors of response.

Library method: the immunoSEQ multiplex PCR assay. TCRdb took this table from immuneACCESS and kept in-frame rearrangements with V and J called. Such tables lack part of the clones; where checked against another copy, unresolved V genes explain under half of the gap, and the rest is unexplained. In all, the sample holds 30,000 to 40,000 clones, and around 85% of those were seen once. 5.8% of the sample goes to the ten largest clones. In this study, focal radiation therapy paired with CTLA-4 blockade (ipilimumab) was tested in patients who had chemo-refractory metastatic non-small-cell lung cancer. The germline V gene (reference sequence) provides CDR1 SEHNR and CDR2 FQNEAQ. From the cysteine up to the phenylalanine, the CDR3 has a length of 13 residues. Only the CDR3 DNA stays, 39 bases, in frame from base 1. The V end gives up 6 bases and the J end 7 bases, leaving 7 bases in the junction not matched to a gene.

On this clone itself: Its antigen has not been determined. Within one base of it there is no much larger clone, and no base qualities were kept.

The chain was built from TRBV7-9 and TRBJ2-5; the central 8 bases match TRBD2. The material sequenced was peripheral blood, taken from a patient treated with radiotherapy plus ipilimumab. The origin of this receptor is a human donor with non-small cell lung cancer who had stable disease on radiotherapy plus ipilimumab. CDR3 reads: CASSIAGHGTQYF. The DNA sequence is given as TGTGCCAGCAGTATAGCGGGACATGGGACCCAGTACTTC.